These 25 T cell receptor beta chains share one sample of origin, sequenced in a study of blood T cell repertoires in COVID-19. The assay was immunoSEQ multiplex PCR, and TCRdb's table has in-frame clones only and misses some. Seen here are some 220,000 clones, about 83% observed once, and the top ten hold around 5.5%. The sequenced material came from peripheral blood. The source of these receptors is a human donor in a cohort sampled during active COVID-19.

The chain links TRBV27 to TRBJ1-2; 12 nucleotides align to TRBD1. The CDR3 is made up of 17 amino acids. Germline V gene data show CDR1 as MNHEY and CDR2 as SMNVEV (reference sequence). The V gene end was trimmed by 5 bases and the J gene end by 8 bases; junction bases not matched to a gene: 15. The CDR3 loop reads CASSRYPGQGANYGYTF. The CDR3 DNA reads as TGTGCCAGCAGTCGTTACCCGGGACAGGGGGCAAATTACGGCTACACCTTC.

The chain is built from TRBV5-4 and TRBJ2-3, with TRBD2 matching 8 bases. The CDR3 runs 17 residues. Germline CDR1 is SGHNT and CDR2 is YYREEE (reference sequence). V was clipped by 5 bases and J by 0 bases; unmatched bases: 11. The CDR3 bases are TGTGCCAGCAGTCCCCCTAATCCGGGAGGGAGCACAGATACGCAGTATTTT. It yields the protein CASSPPNPGGSTDTQYF.

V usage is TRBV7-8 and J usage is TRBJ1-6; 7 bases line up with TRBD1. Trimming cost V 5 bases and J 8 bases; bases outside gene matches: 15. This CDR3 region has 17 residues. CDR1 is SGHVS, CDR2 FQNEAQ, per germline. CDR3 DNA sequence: TGTGCCAGCAGCCGATTGGGAAGGGACAGACGGGATTCACCCCTCCACTTT. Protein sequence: CASSRLGRDRRDSPLHF.

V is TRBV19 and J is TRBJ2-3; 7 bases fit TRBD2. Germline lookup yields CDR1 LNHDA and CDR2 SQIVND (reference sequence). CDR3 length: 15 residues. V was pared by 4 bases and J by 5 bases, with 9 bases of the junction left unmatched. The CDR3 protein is CASSTVAGEGDTQYF. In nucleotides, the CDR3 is TGTGCCAGTAGTACCGTCGCGGGGGAAGGAGATACGCAGTATTTT.

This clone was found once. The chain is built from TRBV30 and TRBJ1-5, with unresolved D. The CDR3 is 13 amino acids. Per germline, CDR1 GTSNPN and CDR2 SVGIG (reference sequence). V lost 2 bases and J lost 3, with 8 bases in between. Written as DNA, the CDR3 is TGTGCCTGGAGTTGGTCAGTCAATCAGCCCCAGCATTTT. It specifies CAWSWSVNQPQHF. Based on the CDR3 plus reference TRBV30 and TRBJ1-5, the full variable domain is SQTIHQWPATLVQPVGSPLSLECTVEGTSNPNLYWYRQAAGRGLQLLFYSVGIGQISSEVPQNLSASRPQDRQFILSSKKLLLSDSGFYLCAWSWSVNQPQHFGDGTRLSIL.

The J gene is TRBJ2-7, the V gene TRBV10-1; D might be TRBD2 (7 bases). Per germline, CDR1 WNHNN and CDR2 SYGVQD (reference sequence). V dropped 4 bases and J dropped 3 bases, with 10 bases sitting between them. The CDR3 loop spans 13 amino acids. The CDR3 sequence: CASSAGGSYEQYF. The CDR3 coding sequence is TGCGCCAGCAGTGCGGGGGGCAGCTACGAGCAGTACTTC.

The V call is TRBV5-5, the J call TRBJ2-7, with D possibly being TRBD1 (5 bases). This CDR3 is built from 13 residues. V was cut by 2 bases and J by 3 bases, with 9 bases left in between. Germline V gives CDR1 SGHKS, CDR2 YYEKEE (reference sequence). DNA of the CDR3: TGTGCCAGCAGCTTTGGACACCACTACGAGCAGTACTTC. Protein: CASSFGHHYEQYF.

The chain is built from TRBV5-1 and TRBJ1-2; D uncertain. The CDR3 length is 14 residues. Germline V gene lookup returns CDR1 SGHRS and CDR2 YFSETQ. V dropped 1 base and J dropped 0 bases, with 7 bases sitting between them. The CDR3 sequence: CASSLNGANYGYTF. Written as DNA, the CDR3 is TGCGCCAGCAGCTTGAACGGGGCTAACTATGGCTACACCTTC.

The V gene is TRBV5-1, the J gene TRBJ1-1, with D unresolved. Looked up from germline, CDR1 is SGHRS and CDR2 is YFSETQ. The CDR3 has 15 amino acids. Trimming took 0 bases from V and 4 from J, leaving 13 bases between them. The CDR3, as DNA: TGCGCCAGCAGCTTGGCGGCCGCCAGCGGCACTGAAGCTTTCTTT. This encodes CASSLAAASGTEAFF.

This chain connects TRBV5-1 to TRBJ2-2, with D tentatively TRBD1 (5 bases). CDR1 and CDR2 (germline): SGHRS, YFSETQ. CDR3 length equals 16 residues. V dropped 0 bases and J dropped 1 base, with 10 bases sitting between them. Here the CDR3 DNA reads TGCGCCAGCAGCTTGGCCAAGGGGAAGAACACCGGGGAGCTGTTTTTT. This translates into CASSLAKGKNTGELFF.

DNA of the CDR3: TGTGCCATCACCCTGGACGGACTAGGAGGCTACACCTTC. This codes for CAITLDGLGGYTF. V is TRBV10-3 and J is TRBJ1-2; D is undetermined. With 7 bases removed from V and 8 bases from J, the gap between germline ends came to 17 bases. CDR3 size: 13 residues. From germline, CDR1 is ENHRY and CDR2 SYGVKD.

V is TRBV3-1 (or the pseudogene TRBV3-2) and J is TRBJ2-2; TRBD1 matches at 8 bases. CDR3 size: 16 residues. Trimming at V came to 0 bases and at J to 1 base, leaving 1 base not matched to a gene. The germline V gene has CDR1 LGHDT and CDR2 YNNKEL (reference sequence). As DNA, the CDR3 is TGTGCCAGCAGCCAAGAGGACAGGGTGAACACCGGGGAGCTGTTTTTT. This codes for CASSQEDRVNTGELFF.

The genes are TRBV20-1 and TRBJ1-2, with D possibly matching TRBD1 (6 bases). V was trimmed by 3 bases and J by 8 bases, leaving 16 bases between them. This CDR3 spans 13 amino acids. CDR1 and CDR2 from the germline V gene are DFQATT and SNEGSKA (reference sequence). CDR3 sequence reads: CSASVGAKGGYTF. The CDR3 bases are TGCAGTGCTAGTGTGGGGGCGAAGGGGGGCTACACCTTC.

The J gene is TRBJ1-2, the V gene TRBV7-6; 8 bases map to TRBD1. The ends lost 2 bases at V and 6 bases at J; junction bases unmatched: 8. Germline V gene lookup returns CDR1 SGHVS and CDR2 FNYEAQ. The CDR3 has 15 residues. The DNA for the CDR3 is TGTGCCAGCAGCTTATCAGGGGGCCAGGGGCATGGCTACACCTTC. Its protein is CASSLSGGQGHGYTF.

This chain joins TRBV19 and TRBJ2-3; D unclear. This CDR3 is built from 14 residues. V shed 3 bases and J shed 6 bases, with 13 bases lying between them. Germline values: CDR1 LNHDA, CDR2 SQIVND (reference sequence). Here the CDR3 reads CASSIPMHTDTQYF. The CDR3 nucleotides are TGTGCCAGTAGTATCCCAATGCACACGGATACGCAGTATTTT.

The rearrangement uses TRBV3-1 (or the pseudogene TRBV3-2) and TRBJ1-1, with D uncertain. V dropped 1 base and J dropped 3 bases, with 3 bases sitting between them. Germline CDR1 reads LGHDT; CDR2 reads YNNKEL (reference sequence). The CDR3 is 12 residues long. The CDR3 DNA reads TGTGCCAGCAGCCAAGCGGACACTGAAGCTTTCTTT. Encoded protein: CASSQADTEAFF.

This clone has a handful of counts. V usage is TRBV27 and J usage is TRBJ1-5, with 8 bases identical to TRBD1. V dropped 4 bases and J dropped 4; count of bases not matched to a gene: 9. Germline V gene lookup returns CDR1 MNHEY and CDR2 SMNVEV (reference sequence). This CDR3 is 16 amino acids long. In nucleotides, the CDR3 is TGTGCCAGCAGTTCTAACGACAGGGGCGTTAATCAGCCCCAGCATTTT. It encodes CASSSNDRGVNQPQHF.

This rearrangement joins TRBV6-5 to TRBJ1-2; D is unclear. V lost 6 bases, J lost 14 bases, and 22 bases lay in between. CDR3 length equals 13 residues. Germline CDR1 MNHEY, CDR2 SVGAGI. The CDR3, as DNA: TGTGCCAGCAGCATGTCCCCTTACAGATTCTGGACCTTC. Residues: CASSMSPYRFWTF.

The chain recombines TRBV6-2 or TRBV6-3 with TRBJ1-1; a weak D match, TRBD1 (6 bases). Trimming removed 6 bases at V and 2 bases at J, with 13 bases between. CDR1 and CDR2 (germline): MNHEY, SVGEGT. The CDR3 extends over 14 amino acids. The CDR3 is CASSISGANTEAFF. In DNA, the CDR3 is TGTGCCAGCAGCATCTCAGGGGCCAACACTGAAGCTTTCTTT.

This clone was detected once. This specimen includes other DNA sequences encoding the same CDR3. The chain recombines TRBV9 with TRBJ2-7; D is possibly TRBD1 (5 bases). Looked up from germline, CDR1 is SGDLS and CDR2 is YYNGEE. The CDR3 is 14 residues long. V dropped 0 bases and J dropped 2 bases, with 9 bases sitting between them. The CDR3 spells CASSVGPRAYEQYF. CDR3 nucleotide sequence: TGTGCCAGCAGCGTAGGCCCCAGGGCCTACGAGCAGTACTTC. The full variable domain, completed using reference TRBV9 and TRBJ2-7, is DSGVTQTPKHLITATGQRVTLRCSPRSGDLSVYWYQQSLDQGLQFLIQYYNGEERAKGNILERFSAQQFPDLHSELNLSSLELGDSALYFCASSVGPRAYEQYFGPGTRLTVT.

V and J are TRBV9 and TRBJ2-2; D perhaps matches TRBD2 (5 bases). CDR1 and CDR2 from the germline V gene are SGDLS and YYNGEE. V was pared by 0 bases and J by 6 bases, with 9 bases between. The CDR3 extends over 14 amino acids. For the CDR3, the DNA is TGTGCCAGCAGCGTAGGAGGGTCCCCCGGGGAGCTGTTTTTT. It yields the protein CASSVGGSPGELFF.

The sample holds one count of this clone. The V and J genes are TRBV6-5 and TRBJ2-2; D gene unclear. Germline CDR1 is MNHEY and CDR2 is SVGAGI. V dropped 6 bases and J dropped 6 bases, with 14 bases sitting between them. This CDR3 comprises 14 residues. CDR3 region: CASRLRTVAGELFF. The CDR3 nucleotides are TGTGCCAGCAGATTACGTACAGTCGCCGGGGAGCTGTTTTTT.

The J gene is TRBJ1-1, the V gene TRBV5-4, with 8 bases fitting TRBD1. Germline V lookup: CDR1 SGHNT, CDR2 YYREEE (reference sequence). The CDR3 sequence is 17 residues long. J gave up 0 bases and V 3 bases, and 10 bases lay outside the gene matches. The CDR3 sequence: CASSSPTQTGVNTEAFF. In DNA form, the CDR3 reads TGTGCCAGCAGCTCCCCGACCCAGACAGGGGTGAACACTGAAGCTTTCTTT.

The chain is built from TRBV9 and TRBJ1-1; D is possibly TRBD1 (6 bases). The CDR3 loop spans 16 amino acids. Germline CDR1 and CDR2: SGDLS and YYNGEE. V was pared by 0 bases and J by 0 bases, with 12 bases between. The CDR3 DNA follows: TGTGCCAGCAGCGTAGACCCCGGACAGTTGAACACTGAAGCTTTCTTT. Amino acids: CASSVDPGQLNTEAFF.

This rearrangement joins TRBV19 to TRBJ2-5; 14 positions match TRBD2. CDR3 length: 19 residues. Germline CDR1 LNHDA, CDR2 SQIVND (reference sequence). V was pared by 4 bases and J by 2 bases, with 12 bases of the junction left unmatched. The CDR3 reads CASSTRGTSGGLGQETQYF. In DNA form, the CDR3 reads TGTGCCAGTAGTACACGCGGGACTAGCGGGGGCCTCGGGCAAGAGACCCAGTACTTC.